This TCR beta chain comes out of a study of monozygotic twins with inflammatory bowel disease. It was 3,000 to 4,000 ng of total RNA that each TCR library used. Generation of cDNA took place in eight separate reactions per sample. TCRdb reprocessed the 5' RACE reads, keeping one entry per CDR3 protein, no DNA. The sample data list about 380,000 distinct CDR3 sequences. CDR1 is MNHEY, CDR2 SMNVEV, per germline (reference sequence). The CDR3 length is 12 residues. General study results and limits: By inverse Simpson index, TCRbeta diversity was lower in IBD patients than in healthy co-twins.

In the case of this clonotype: Its target is not known.

The receptor's source is a human donor with ulcerative colitis or Crohn's disease, or a healthy co-twin of an affected twin (not recorded which). The chain carries TRBV27 and TRBJ2-7; absent DNA, TCRdb's TRBD1 call cannot be checked. Sequences were obtained from blood. The CDR3 sequence is CASKDRAYEQYF.